Below are 6 T cell receptor beta chains sequenced from a single sample in a study of blood T cell repertoires in COVID-19. Clones were sequenced by immunoSEQ multiplex PCR, and TCRdb holds only the in-frame ones, with some missing. The table has 72,000 or so clones, around nine tenths seen once. Sample: peripheral blood. These TCRs come from a woman in her sixties with acute or convalescent COVID-19.

The rearrangement links TRBV18 to TRBJ1-1; D uncertain. In germline, CDR1 is KGHSH, CDR2 LQKENI. This CDR3 comprises 15 residues. The ends were cut back, 8 bases at V and 2 bases at J, with 18 bases in the middle. In DNA, the CDR3 is TGTGCCAGCCACCCGAACGAACGAGCTAACACTGAAGCTTTCTTT. It yields the protein CASHPNERANTEAFF.

The gene calls are TRBV7-9 and TRBJ1-1, with 7 positions matching TRBD1. The CDR3 contains 15 residues. J was trimmed by 0 bases and V by 4 bases; bases with no gene match: 5. Germline V lookup: CDR1 SEHNR, CDR2 FQNEAQ (reference sequence). DNA of the CDR3: TGTGCCAGCAGCTCTGTGACAGGGATGAACACTGAAGCTTTCTTT. This encodes CASSSVTGMNTEAFF.

The chain combines TRBV10-2 with TRBJ2-1; tentatively, D is TRBD1 (6 bases). V gave up 6 bases and J gave up 7 bases, with 19 bases separating them. Per germline, CDR1 WSHSY and CDR2 SAAADI. This CDR3 has 15 amino acids. The CDR3 nucleotides are TGCGCCAGCAGAGGGCAGGGGCCCTGGGGTAATGAGCAGTTCTTC. Protein: CASRGQGPWGNEQFF.

The chain uses TRBV6-5 and TRBJ1-1, with unresolved D. Germline CDR1 is MNHEY and CDR2 is SVGAGI. V shed 6 bases and J shed 1 base, with 12 bases lying between them. The CDR3 length is 14 residues. CDR3 in amino acids: CASRPSGSNTEAFF. In DNA form, the CDR3 reads TGTGCCAGCAGGCCCTCGGGATCGAACACTGAAGCTTTCTTT.

The gene calls are TRBV27 and TRBJ2-7; 8 bases are a match to TRBD1. Germline CDR1 is MNHEY and CDR2 is SMNVEV (reference sequence). J gave up 7 bases and V 4 bases, and 9 bases lay outside the gene matches. The CDR3 loop spans 14 amino acids. Here the CDR3 reads CASSSTGTGQEQYF. The CDR3 DNA reads TGTGCCAGCAGTTCCACGGGGACAGGTCAGGAGCAGTACTTC.

V and J are TRBV5-6 and TRBJ2-3, with 13 bases matching TRBD2. J lost 5 bases, V lost 2 bases, and 11 bases had no gene match. Germline V gene data show CDR1 as SGHDT and CDR2 as YYEEEE. The CDR3 consists of 18 residues. In nucleotides, the CDR3 is TGTGCCAGCAGCTTTGGGACTAGCGGGGCACGGGGAAGAGATACGCAGTATTTT. Protein: CASSFGTSGARGRDTQYF.